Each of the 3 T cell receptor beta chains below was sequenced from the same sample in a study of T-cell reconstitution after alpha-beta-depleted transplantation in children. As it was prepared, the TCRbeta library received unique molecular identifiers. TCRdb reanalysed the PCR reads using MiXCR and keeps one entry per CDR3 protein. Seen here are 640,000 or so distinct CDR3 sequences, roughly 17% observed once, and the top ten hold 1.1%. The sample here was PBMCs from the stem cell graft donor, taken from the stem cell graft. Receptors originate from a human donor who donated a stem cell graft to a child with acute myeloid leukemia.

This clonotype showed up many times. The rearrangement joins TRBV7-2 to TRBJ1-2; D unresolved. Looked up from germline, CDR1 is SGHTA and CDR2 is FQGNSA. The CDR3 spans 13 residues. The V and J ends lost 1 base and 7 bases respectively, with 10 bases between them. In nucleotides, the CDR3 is TGTGCCAGCAGCTTAGATCTTACGGGTGGCTACACCTTC. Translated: CASSLDLTGGYTF.

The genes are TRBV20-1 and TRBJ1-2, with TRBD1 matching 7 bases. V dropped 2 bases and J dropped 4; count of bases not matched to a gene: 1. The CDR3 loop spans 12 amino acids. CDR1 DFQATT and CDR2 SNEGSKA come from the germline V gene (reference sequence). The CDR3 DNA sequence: TGCAGTGCTAGACGACAGGGCTATGGCTACACCTTC. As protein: CSARRQGYGYTF.

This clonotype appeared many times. The CDR3 nucleotides are TGCAGCGCGCGGACAGGGGCCGGGGAGCTGTTTTTT. The encoded protein is CSARTGAGELFF. The chain carries TRBV29-1 and TRBJ2-2; 9 bases are a match to TRBD1. The CDR3 contains 12 residues. Trimming cost V 7 bases and J 6 bases; bases outside gene matches: 3. CDR1 is SQVTM, CDR2 ANQGSEA, per germline.